This T cell receptor (beta chain) was sequenced during a study of cytomegalovirus exposure and HLA in healthy donors (dated by TCRdb to the late 2010s). Regarding the research as a whole: In an earlier analysis of under 600 of the donors, 250 to 350 Gb of sequence data and 100 million or so unique TCR beta sequences from roughly 190 million T cells were reported. Approximately 310 gigabases of sequencing data and around 87 million unique TCR sequences were included in an early release covering about 620 HLA-typed donors. In a later analysis, previously published TCR beta repertoires from 600 to 850 donors were re-analyzed and high-resolution HLA genotyping was added so that TCR occurrence patterns could be studied. To predict cytomegalovirus infection status, the study brought together high-throughput TCR immunosequencing, statistical association of individual TCRs with disease status, and machine learning. To decide whether each TCR beta V gene segment behaved as functional or pseudogenic, an earlier analysis of fewer than 750 of the donors relied on high-throughput TCR beta sequencing. The number of typed donors differed by locus: 629-630 for A, B, C, DRB1 and DQB1; 500 to 550 for DQA1; 606 for DPA1; and around 450 for DPB1. The study was designed to test whether signatures of past pathogen exposure could be identified by cataloging public T cell receptors. The study used immunosequencing to profile the T cell repertoires of around 600 subjects and linked those repertoires to cytomegalovirus serostatus. Rather than drawing on any new phenotypic data, the later analysis identified candidate immune exposures from TCR beta sequences and the way those sequences occurred across donors. Roughly 5 DR-DQ haplotypes were handled as single units for association and clustering, since linkage in the cohort was strong. Every discovery cohort repertoire had been produced on one sequencing platform. Both class I and class II loci were covered by HLA typing, at four-digit resolution. Donor age, sex, ethnicity and CMV serostatus were compiled alongside the repertoire data. A later genetic analysis used genome-wide SNP genotypes for about 60% of the 666 donors, treating that subset as a discovery cohort. Among 300 to 450 genotyped donors of the cohort, an average of approximately 250,000 unique TCR beta nucleotide sequences were sequenced per donor, approximately 20% of them non-productive. A separate validation cohort of over 95 different subjects was used in addition to the approximately 670-subject first cohort. The genetic ancestry cluster associated with self-reported Caucasian donors included 81% of the approximately 400 genotyped donors.

General findings and caveats noted by the study authors: Most TCR sequences were observed very rarely across donors, whereas some public TCRs were present in many individuals. When HLA alleles, especially DR and DQ, strongly co-occurred, attributing TCR associations to individual alleles was difficult. Broadly in line with IMGT annotations, most TCR beta V segments showed up in productive rearrangements about 87% or about 30% of the time in an earlier analysis of several hundred of the donors. Linkage disequilibrium might explain the correlated functional status among segregating V segments, but an unknown experimental factor could not be ruled out. HLA typing was unavailable for some donors at each locus, so association tests used only the typed subset. Only TCR beta chains were sequenced in this cohort, and the absence of alpha or paired-chain data limited detectable features. A later analysis found that most CMV-associated TCR beta chains appeared HLA-restricted, with HLA associations seemingly driven largely by CMV exposure. In a later analysis, TCR association rates were found to vary across HLA loci, with the most associated TCRs seen for DRB1 alleles and the fewest for HLA-C alleles. A cluster of highly shared sequence variants was judged likely to be a technical artifact of the sequencing pipeline. In a later genetic analysis, fewer N-insertions in productive TCRs were reported among donors in an Asian-associated ancestry cluster than the 666-donor mean. Some IMGT-functional V segments, including TRBV6-2 and TRBV6-3, could not be told apart with the 87-base-pair reads, so those segments were excluded. V-gene and J-gene trimming of TCR beta chains was associated with a missense DCLRE1C variant in a later genetic analysis, and the association was replicated in an independent cohort. Roughly uniform sequencing depth across donors was assumed in presence/absence analyses, although this assumption may not hold. Specific HLA alleles were associated with some 15,000 TCR beta sequences at a false discovery rate of 0.05 in a later analysis. The authors suggested that the approach could potentially be generalized to other disease states and immunological phenotypes. In both the original and validation cohorts, the classifier was reported to diagnose cytomegalovirus status with high specificity and sensitivity. For the cohort, immune exposure information was limited to CMV serostatus. The study gave a list of about 170 TCR beta chains associated with cytomegalovirus. A later analysis found that HLA-associated TCR beta chains were more clonally expanded and had lower generation probabilities than equally common non-associated chains. A further reported finding was that TCR beta sequences accurately predicted the HLA-A and HLA-B alleles for most subjects in the first cohort. Three of the identified cytomegalovirus-associated TCR beta chains were confirmed in vitro to be specific for cytomegalovirus antigens. Because counts were too low, fewer than 20 rarely observed V segments, including chromosome 9 orphons, were excluded from the earlier analysis of 587 of the donors. A later analysis reported that several top co-occurrence clusters appeared linked to parvovirus B19, influenza, CMV and Epstein-Barr virus.

In regard to this clone: Its antigen specificity is not known. Base quality data are lacking; no much larger clone is found one base away.

Receptor amplification or capture employed the immunoSEQ multiplex PCR assay. For the multiplex PCR, a mixture combining 60 forward primers for TCR Vbeta segments and 13 reverse primers for TCR Jbeta segments was used. The CDR3 region of rearranged TCR beta genes was amplified from genomic DNA by a multiplex PCR assay. The Illumina HiSeq System was used to sequence the amplified TCR beta libraries as 87-base-pair reads. In the paper's pipeline: A later analysis counted 75 million to 100 million unique TCR beta chains across the 640 or so repertoires, and roughly 9.9 million of these chains were shared by at least two donors. To remove PCR and sequencing errors, raw reads were error-corrected and collapsed into unique sequences using a nearest-neighbor algorithm that merged closely related sequences. Alignment of CDR3 sequences to IMGT reference sequences was used to assign V, D and J gene segments. For a sequence to be retained, a match of at least six nucleotides was required to both a V gene segment and a J gene segment. Rearrangements were classified as productive when the CDR3 lacked stop codons and remained in frame with V and J, and all other rearrangements were classified as non-productive. Following IMGT convention, CDR3 was defined as the stretch from the second conserved V-encoded cysteine to the conserved J-encoded phenylalanine. In an earlier analysis of 550 to 650 of the donors, sequences lacking an unambiguous match to a single V gene segment were excluded. An earlier analysis of about 600 of the donors called V segments functional above 56.7% productive rearrangements and segregating when the between-donor standard deviation exceeded 5%. A statistical classification framework was built for diagnosing cytomegalovirus status from the catalog of TCR beta chain sequences. V and J gene assignment, in a later analysis, came from comparing TCR nucleotide sequences with IMGT/GENE-DB human TR gene sequences. In a later analysis, CDR3 sequences and most-parsimonious VDJ recombination scenarios were assigned using the TCRdist pipeline. A later analysis defined each TCR beta chain by its CDR3 amino acid sequence plus V-gene family, and excluded reads lacking a unique V-gene family. As a way to deal with suspected cross-contamination and a sequencing artifact, a later analysis dropped approximately 570 nucleotide sequences that were highly shared and had low generation probability. In a later analysis, a clonal expansion index for each public chain was calculated from normalized within-repertoire ranks of inferred template counts. In a later analysis, generation probabilities were computed with a VDJ recombination model fitted to out-of-frame rearrangements, and the resulting probabilities were checked against IGoR. A later analysis scored TCR-TCR, TCR-HLA and TCR-CMV co-occurrence with hypergeometric tests, applying a repertoire-size bias correction to TCR pairs. In a later analysis, false discovery rates were estimated by permuting HLA or CMV assignments 20 times. In a later analysis, co-occurring TCRs were grouped using DBSCAN, with TCRdist sequence similarity added in when clustering inside HLA-allele-positive subsets. Repertoires with fewer than 30,000 or more than 120,000 public chains were left out of co-occurrence clustering, as were four to six repertoires with anomalous nucleotide sharing. TCRdb obtained this table from immuneACCESS and retained in-frame rearrangements with V and J assigned. These tables miss some clones; where compared with another copy, unresolved V genes account for less than half of the shortfall, and the remainder is unexplained. Clone size and V and J calls were adopted from that table, with D and trimming inferred from the DNA. Present in this sample are some 110,000 clones, about four fifths of which were seen just once. The ten top clones hold approximately 13% of the sample.

The cohort comprised 550 to 700 healthy bone marrow donors. At the time of sampling, all cohort members were nominally healthy, though unrecorded immune exposures were likely present. The donor was CMV seropositive and was included in the group of 250 to 300 seropositive cohort members. Every donor gave a peripheral blood sample, and the peripheral blood mononuclear cells from that sample were used for TCR beta sequencing. Genomic DNA extraction from the blood cell samples was performed with the Qiagen DNeasy Blood Extraction Kit. The germline V gene (reference sequence) specifies GTSNPN as CDR1 and SVGIG as CDR2. The CDR3 has 12 amino acids, counting the end cysteine and phenylalanine. Left in the record is the CDR3 DNA by itself, 36 bases read in frame from the first base. Relative to germline, V is 7 bases shorter and J is 0 bases shorter, with 9 bases between their ends.

The clonotype was recovered from a woman aged 55 to 70 in good health and CMV-seropositive. The sequencing input was PBMCs. The chain links TRBV30 with TRBJ1-1, and perhaps TRBD1 as D gene, on 5 matching bases. Here is the DNA: TGTGCCTACAGGCTGATGAACACTGAAGCTTTCTTT. It translates to CAYRLMNTEAFF.